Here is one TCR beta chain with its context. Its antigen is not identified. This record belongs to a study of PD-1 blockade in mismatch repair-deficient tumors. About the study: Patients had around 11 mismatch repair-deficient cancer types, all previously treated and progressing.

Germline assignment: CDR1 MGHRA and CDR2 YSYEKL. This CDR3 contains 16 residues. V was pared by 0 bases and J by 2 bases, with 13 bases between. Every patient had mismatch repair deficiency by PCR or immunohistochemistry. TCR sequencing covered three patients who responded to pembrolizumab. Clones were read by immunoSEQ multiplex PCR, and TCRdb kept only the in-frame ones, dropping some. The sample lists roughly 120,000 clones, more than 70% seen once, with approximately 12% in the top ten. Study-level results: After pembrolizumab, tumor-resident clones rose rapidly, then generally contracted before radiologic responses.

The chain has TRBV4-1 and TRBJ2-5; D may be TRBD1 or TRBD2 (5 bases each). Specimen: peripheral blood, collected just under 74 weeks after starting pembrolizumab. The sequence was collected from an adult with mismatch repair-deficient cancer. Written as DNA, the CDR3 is TGCGCCAGCAGCCAAGAAAAAGGGACGCTTCAAGAGACCCAGTACTTC. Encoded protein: CASSQEKGTLQETQYF.